The next 15 T cell receptor beta chains were all read from a single sample in a study of human T cells and chemical hapten exposure. TCRdb used MiXCR to reprocess the RACE reads, holding one entry per CDR3 protein. The sample includes 30,000 to 40,000 distinct CDR3 sequences, more than 8% seen only once; the top ten take roughly 27%. The time point: patch test 3, about 24 weeks after DPC sensitization. Treatment: therapeutic diphenylcyclopropenone sensitization with weekly scalp DPC. Total RNA was isolated from unfractionated whole blood. The sample here was whole blood, taken in connection with sensitization to the hapten diphenylcyclopropenone (DPC). These receptors were taken from a man between 45 and 60 years old with alopecia areata. Some clones in this sample may be carry-over from other donors' samples.

The chain has TRBV11-2 and TRBJ1-2; D perhaps matches TRBD1 (5 bases). Germline V gene sequence: CDR1 SGHAT, CDR2 FQNNGV. The length of the CDR3 is 15 residues. V lost 2 bases and J lost 7, with 17 bases in between. CDR3 in amino acids: CASSLSQGGTGGYTF. The CDR3 nucleotides are TGTGCCAGCAGCTTAAGTCAGGGAGGGACGGGTGGCTACACCTTC.

In its sample, this clonotype was seen many times. The chain couples TRBV7-9 to TRBJ1-4; weak D call: TRBD1 (6 bases). V lost 3 bases, J lost 0 bases, and 14 bases lay in between. CDR3 length: 17 residues. Looked up from germline, CDR1 is SEHNR and CDR2 is FQNEAQ (reference sequence). Here the CDR3 DNA reads TGTGCCAGCAGCTTCTGGACAGCGCCTGCAACTAATGAAAAACTGTTTTTT. This gives the protein CASSFWTAPATNEKLFF.

This clonotype was observed at least ten times. The chain has TRBV7-9 and TRBJ2-2; 7 nucleotides line up with TRBD2. The CDR3 sequence is 16 residues long. J lost 5 bases, V lost 5 bases, and 11 bases had no gene match. Germline V lookup: CDR1 SEHNR, CDR2 FQNEAQ (reference sequence). CDR3 sequence: CASSLTRLAATGELFF. Here the CDR3 DNA reads TGTGCCAGCAGCCTAACCCGACTAGCCGCTACCGGGGAGCTGTTTTTT.

The CDR3 is CASSMGQSSYEQYF. In DNA, the CDR3 is TGTGCCAGCAGTATGGGCCAGAGCTCCTACGAGCAGTACTTC. V usage is TRBV25-1 and J usage is TRBJ2-7; D uncertain. The length of the CDR3 is 14 residues. The V end lost 5 bases, the J end lost 0 bases, and 11 bases lay between the germline ends. Germline CDR1 is MGHDK and CDR2 is SYGVNS.

Many counts were recorded for this clonotype. This chain links TRBV12-3 or TRBV12-4 with TRBJ1-4; 9 bases are a match to TRBD1. V lost 5 bases and J lost 10; bases outside the gene matches: 2. CDR3 length: 12 residues. The CDR3 spells CASSQGQGKLFF. The DNA of the CDR3 is TGTGCCAGCAGTCAGGGACAGGGAAAACTGTTTTTT.

This clonotype was detected ten times or more. This chain connects TRBV6-1 to TRBJ2-6, with unresolved D. Germline loops: CDR1 MNHNS, CDR2 SASEGT. The V gene lost 8 bases and the J gene lost 1 base, with 9 bases spanning the gap. The CDR3 totals 14 residues. CDR3 DNA: TGTGCCAGCTACAGCCGGTCTGGGGCCAACGTCCTGACTTTC. This gives the protein CASYSRSGANVLTF.

The table lists this clonotype with many counts. The rearrangement links TRBV7-6 to TRBJ1-3, with no clear D. Germline V lookup: CDR1 SGHVS, CDR2 FNYEAQ. CDR3 length: 14 amino acids. Trimming removed 1 base at V and 7 bases at J, with 11 bases between. The CDR3 sequence: CASSLEVPWNTIYF. The CDR3 DNA reads TGTGCCAGCAGCTTAGAGGTCCCCTGGAACACCATATATTTT.

This clonotype was counted between two and nine times. An end of the junction differs from the germline gene, which may be a read error. The rearrangement uses TRBV29-1 and TRBJ1-2; no firm D call. This CDR3 region has 17 residues. The germline V gene encodes CDR1 SQVTM and CDR2 ANQGSEA. CDR3 protein: CSVEGTPVRNSNYGYTF. For the CDR3, the DNA is TGCAGCGTCGAAGGTACTCCGGTACGGAACTCTAACTATGGCTACACCTTC.

This clonotype was counted many times. The CDR3 region is CATRQNPNNEQFF. The CDR3 DNA reads as TGTGCCACCCGGCAAAATCCAAACAATGAGCAGTTCTTC. The J gene is TRBJ2-1, the V gene TRBV10-3; D is unresolved. Germline lookup yields CDR1 ENHRY and CDR2 SYGVKD. Trimming removed 10 bases from V and 5 bases from J, with 15 bases in between. This CDR3 region has 13 residues.

V and J are TRBV5-4 and TRBJ1-3; D gene unclear. Germline V CDR1 and CDR2: SGHNT, YYREEE (reference sequence). The V end was cut by 7 bases, the J end by 4 bases, with 9 bases between. This CDR3 is built from 12 residues. The CDR3 protein is CASGSQGNTIYF. The CDR3, as DNA: TGTGCCAGCGGATCCCAAGGAAACACCATATATTTT.

This clonotype was counted many times. This chain uses TRBV20-1 with TRBJ2-1; no definite D call. V lost 1 base to trimming and J lost 1 base, with 11 bases between them. This CDR3 is 15 amino acids long. Germline V gene sequence: CDR1 DFQATT, CDR2 SNEGSKA (reference sequence). DNA for the CDR3: TGCAGTGCTAGAGGTATCCTACCGTCCTACAATGAGCAGTTCTTC. Its protein is CSARGILPSYNEQFF.

This chain joins TRBV29-1 and TRBJ2-7; 8 nucleotides agree with TRBD2. Germline assignment: CDR1 SQVTM and CDR2 ANQGSEA. This CDR3 comprises 13 residues. The V gene end was trimmed by 4 bases and the J gene end by 7 bases; junction bases not matched to a gene: 9. The CDR3 reads CSVVISGEWEQYF. CDR3 sequence (DNA): TGCAGCGTTGTGATTAGCGGGGAGTGGGAGCAGTACTTC.

CDR3 nucleotide sequence: TGCAGTGCTAGAGAAATTACCGGGGGCCTGAACACTGAAGCTTTCTTT. It is translated as CSAREITGGLNTEAFF. The chain joins TRBV20-1 to TRBJ1-1, with D possibly being TRBD1 (6 bases). The CDR3 consists of 16 residues. V lost 0 bases and J 0 bases, leaving 14 bases between the germline ends. Germline lookup yields CDR1 DFQATT and CDR2 SNEGSKA (reference sequence).

CDR3 nucleotides: TGTGCCAGCAGTACCACTAGCGGGGGTTACAATGAGCAGTTCTTC. It codes for CASSTTSGGYNEQFF. The chain has TRBV6-5 and TRBJ2-1; TRBD2 agrees at 11 bases. CDR1 and CDR2 (germline): MNHEY, SVGAGI. There are 15 residues in the CDR3. The ends lost 5 bases at V and 4 bases at J; junction bases unmatched: 4.

This clonotype has a count of ten or more. The gene calls are TRBV27 and TRBJ1-6, with D possibly matching TRBD1 (5 bases). The germline V gene encodes CDR1 MNHEY and CDR2 SMNVEV (reference sequence). The germline V and J ends were trimmed by 0 bases and 9 bases, with 15 bases remaining between them. This CDR3 comprises 16 residues. CDR3 sequence (DNA): TGTGCCAGCAGTTTATCTGTAACGACAGAAGTTTCACCCCTCCACTTT. Translated, it gives CASSLSVTTEVSPLHF.